The rows below give T cell receptor beta chains drawn from one sample of a study of identifying expanded T cells in peripheral blood. The protocol was immunoSEQ multiplex PCR, while the TCRdb copy is restricted to in-frame clones and leaves out a portion. The sample has approximately 79,000 clones, 85% to 90% seen once; the top ten hold 3.3%. Sequenced material: blood. The receptors were gathered from a person between 18 and 70 years old in good health. Each CDR3 is given with its conserved first and last residue. A D gene is named only where the DNA matches it firmly. Clone size appears in some rows only: once, few, many, or a class for an expanded clone.

d_gene: TRBD2
v_gene: TRBV6-1
abundance: once
j_gene: TRBJ2-3
CDR3aa: CASVASGGDTQYF
CDR3nt: TGTGCCAGCGTGGCTAGCGGGGGAGATACGCAGTATTTT

d_gene: -
v_gene: TRBV5-1
abundance: -
j_gene: TRBJ2-5
CDR3aa: CASSLVNGALYQETQYF
CDR3nt: TGCGCCAGCAGCTTGGTAAACGGGGCCTTGTATCAAGAGACCCAGTACTTC

d_gene: -
v_gene: TRBV28
abundance: -
j_gene: TRBJ1-3
CDR3aa: CASSRDILANTIYF
CDR3nt: TGTGCCAGCAGTAGGGACATCCTCGCTAACACCATATATTTT

d_gene: -
v_gene: TRBV28
abundance: -
j_gene: TRBJ1-1
CDR3aa: CASWGRNTEAFF
CDR3nt: TGTGCCAGCTGGGGGCGGAACACTGAAGCTTTCTTT

d_gene: -
v_gene: TRBV2
abundance: -
j_gene: TRBJ2-5
CDR3aa: CASSEVEAGSQYF
CDR3nt: TGTGCCAGCAGTGAGGTCGAGGCCGGTTCCCAGTACTTC

d_gene: TRBD1
v_gene: TRBV28
abundance: few
j_gene: TRBJ1-2
CDR3aa: CASSPDRTDGYTF
CDR3nt: TGTGCCAGCAGTCCGGACAGGACCGATGGCTACACCTTC

d_gene: -
v_gene: TRBV9
abundance: -
j_gene: TRBJ1-6
CDR3aa: CASSAGGDNNSPLHF
CDR3nt: TGTGCCAGCAGCGCCGGAGGGGACAATAATTCACCCCTCCACTTT

d_gene: -
v_gene: TRBV2
abundance: -
j_gene: TRBJ1-1
CDR3aa: CASNEEGRYTEAFF
CDR3nt: TGTGCCAGCAACGAGGAGGGAAGGTACACTGAAGCTTTCTTT

d_gene: -
v_gene: TRBV6-1
abundance: -
j_gene: TRBJ2-7
CDR3aa: CASTTTPYEQYF
CDR3nt: TGTGCCAGCACGACCACACCCTACGAGCAGTACTTC

d_gene: TRBD1
v_gene: TRBV7-2
abundance: -
j_gene: TRBJ1-2
CDR3aa: CASSLGGTGGVYGYTF
CDR3nt: TGTGCCAGCAGCCTAGGGGGCACGGGAGGGGTCTATGGCTACACCTTC

d_gene: -
v_gene: TRBV5-1
abundance: -
j_gene: TRBJ2-2
CDR3aa: CASSLVGFSGTGELFF
CDR3nt: TGCGCCAGCAGCTTGGTTGGCTTTTCAGGGACCGGGGAGCTGTTTTTT

d_gene: -
v_gene: TRBV5-1
abundance: -
j_gene: TRBJ1-2
CDR3aa: CASSLAGGSDYGYTF
CDR3nt: TGCGCCAGCAGCTTGGCCGGGGGGAGTGACTATGGCTACACCTTC

d_gene: -
v_gene: TRBV5-4
abundance: -
j_gene: TRBJ1-3
CDR3aa: CASSSSQGAGNTIYF
CDR3nt: TGTGCCAGCAGCAGCTCACAGGGAGCTGGAAACACCATATATTTT

d_gene: -
v_gene: TRBV12-5
abundance: -
j_gene: TRBJ1-5
CDR3aa: CASGGEGVGQPQHF
CDR3nt: TGTGCTAGTGGGGGCGAGGGAGTAGGGCAGCCCCAGCATTTT

d_gene: TRBD1
v_gene: TRBV25-1
abundance: few
j_gene: TRBJ1-6
CDR3aa: CASSRSGTGGSPLHF
CDR3nt: TGTGCCAGCTCCCGGTCCGGGACAGGGGGTTCACCCCTCCACTTT

d_gene: -
v_gene: TRBV2
abundance: -
j_gene: TRBJ2-5
CDR3aa: CASSEAGLSPETQYF
CDR3nt: TGTGCCAGCAGTGAAGCAGGGCTCTCACCAGAGACCCAGTACTTC

d_gene: -
v_gene: TRBV5-1
abundance: -
j_gene: TRBJ1-4
CDR3aa: CASSLYLQGANKPLSWANEKLFF
CDR3nt: TGCGCCAGCAGCTTGTATTTACAGGGCGCGAACAAGCCCCTGTCATGGGCTAATGAAAAACTGTTTTTT

d_gene: -
v_gene: TRBV2
abundance: -
j_gene: TRBJ1-2
CDR3aa: CASGDMSNYGYTF
CDR3nt: TGTGCCAGCGGGGACATGTCGAACTATGGCTACACCTTC

d_gene: -
v_gene: TRBV9
abundance: -
j_gene: TRBJ1-3
CDR3aa: CASSLSTGKSGNTIYF
CDR3nt: TGTGCCAGCAGTTTATCTACTGGGAAATCTGGAAACACCATATATTTT

d_gene: TRBD1
v_gene: TRBV19
abundance: -
j_gene: TRBJ1-5
CDR3aa: CASSASGTGDPDQPQHF
CDR3nt: TGTGCCAGTAGTGCCTCCGGGACAGGGGACCCCGATCAGCCCCAGCATTTT